Listed here are 21 T cell receptor beta chains from one sample, sequenced in a study of blood T cell repertoires in COVID-19. TCRdb's table, derived via immunoSEQ multiplex PCR, lists solely in-frame clones and lacks some. The profile shows some 260,000 clones, 85% to 90% of them singletons. Sequenced: PBMCs or T cells enriched from blood (not recorded which). The receptors were sampled from a man between 35 and 55 years old who had recovered from COVID-19.

The chain has TRBV6-6 and TRBJ1-6; D remains ambiguous. With 5 bases removed from V and 8 bases from J, the gap between germline ends came to 10 bases. There are 13 residues in the CDR3. The germline V gene encodes CDR1 MNHNY and CDR2 SVGAGI (reference sequence). CDR3 in DNA: TGTGCCAGCAGTATGAGTTTGGATTCACCCCTCCACTTT. Translation: CASSMSLDSPLHF.

The V and J genes are TRBV6-5 and TRBJ1-1; 9 bases match TRBD1. V shed 7 bases and J 5 bases; nucleotides not matched to a gene: 8. The germline gives CDR1 MNHEY, CDR2 SVGAGI. The CDR3 consists of 14 residues. The CDR3 here is CASTVMTGGTEAFF. DNA for the CDR3: TGTGCCAGCACCGTTATGACAGGGGGAACTGAAGCTTTCTTT.

The V and J genes are TRBV10-3 and TRBJ1-2, with D possibly being TRBD1 (6 bases). The CDR3 has 15 residues. Germline V gives CDR1 ENHRY, CDR2 SYGVKD. V lost 4 bases and J 2 bases, leaving 14 bases between the germline ends. The DNA for the CDR3 is TGTGCCATCAGTGCAGTACAGGGTTCGAACTATGGCTACACCTTC. This sequence encodes CAISAVQGSNYGYTF.

This clone has a single count. The rearrangement uses TRBV18 and TRBJ1-2; D remains unclear. Between the trimmed V and J ends, which lost 2 bases and 5 bases, there was a span of 15 bases. The CDR3 runs 15 residues. Germline assignment: CDR1 KGHSH and CDR2 LQKENI. The CDR3 reads CASSPGGEAFYGYTF. DNA for the CDR3: TGTGCCAGCTCACCAGGCGGCGAGGCTTTTTATGGCTACACCTTC.

Ten or more counts support this clone. The rearrangement joins TRBV7-6 to TRBJ2-7, with 8 bases lining up with TRBD2. V shed 5 bases, J shed 4 bases, and the junction held 7 bases outside the gene matches. Germline V gene sequence: CDR1 SGHVS, CDR2 FNYEAQ. This CDR3 spans 14 amino acids. This CDR3 is CASSLVAGGYEQYF. As DNA, the CDR3 is TGTGCCAGCAGCCTTGTGGCGGGGGGTTACGAGCAGTACTTC.

There are a few counts of this clone. This rearrangement joins TRBV27 to TRBJ2-5, with D unclear. The CDR3 contains 12 residues. Trimming left V 4 bases short and J 2 bases short, with 5 bases between. Germline V gene lookup returns CDR1 MNHEY and CDR2 SMNVEV (reference sequence). As DNA, the CDR3 is TGTGCCAGCAGTTCCCTTCAAGAGACCCAGTACTTC. This codes for CASSSLQETQYF.

The V and J genes are TRBV2 and TRBJ2-1; possibly TRBD2 for D (5 bases). The CDR3 contains 14 residues. In germline, CDR1 is SNHLY, CDR2 FYNNEI. Trimming removed 11 bases at V and 4 bases at J, with 18 bases between. DNA for the CDR3: TGTGCCGCACAAGGGCAGCCGGGATACAATGAGCAGTTCTTC. Residues: CAAQGQPGYNEQFF.

The rearrangement joins TRBV18 to TRBJ1-5; D is unresolved. The ends were cut back, 2 bases at V and 4 bases at J, with 15 bases in the middle. The CDR3 covers 16 residues. Per germline, CDR1 KGHSH and CDR2 LQKENI. The CDR3 coding sequence is TGTGCCAGCTCACCATCTCAGGCAGGCGTTAATCAGCCCCAGCATTTT. Its translation: CASSPSQAGVNQPQHF. Using reference TRBV18 and TRBJ1-5 for the parts outside the CDR3, the full variable domain is NAGVMQNPRHLVRRRGQEARLRCSPMKGHSHVYWYRQLPEEGLKFMVYLQKENIIDESGMPKERFSAEFPKEGPSILRIQQVVRGDSAAYFCASSPSQAGVNQPQHFGDGTRLSIL.

This clone has more than one count but fewer than ten. The chain recombines TRBV6-1 with TRBJ2-7; possibly TRBD1 for D (6 bases). Germline values: CDR1 MNHNS, CDR2 SASEGT. V was trimmed by 0 bases and J by 2 bases, leaving 17 bases between them. The CDR3 totals 17 residues. The CDR3 sequence is CASSEATGLGRTYEQYF. As DNA, the CDR3 is TGTGCCAGCAGTGAAGCGACAGGCCTCGGAAGAACCTACGAGCAGTACTTC.

The chain employs TRBV5-1 and TRBJ2-2; D gene uncertain. V was cut by 0 bases and J by 6 bases, with 6 bases left in between. In germline, CDR1 is SGHRS, CDR2 YFSETQ. The CDR3 extends over 13 amino acids. The CDR3 region is CASSLVRSGELFF. The CDR3 nucleotides read TGCGCCAGCAGCTTGGTCAGGTCCGGGGAGCTGTTTTTT.

The rearrangement uses TRBV19 and TRBJ2-1; TRBD2 matches 7 bases. Germline CDR1 reads LNHDA; CDR2 reads SQIVND (reference sequence). V shed 9 bases, J shed 2 bases, and the junction held 4 bases outside the gene matches. This CDR3 has 13 residues. CDR3 sequence: CASTGLAYNEQFF. The CDR3 DNA reads TGTGCCAGCACCGGACTAGCCTACAATGAGCAGTTCTTC.

The chain recombines TRBV2 with TRBJ1-4; weak D call: TRBD1 (5 bases). Germline CDR1 is SNHLY and CDR2 is FYNNEI. CDR3 size: 18 residues. Trimming took off 7 bases at V and 0 bases at J, with 21 bases between the two ends. CDR3 nucleotides: TGTGCCAGCACCCGCCCTCCGGGGACTCTCGCAACTAATGAAAAACTGTTTTTT. Protein sequence: CASTRPPGTLATNEKLFF. The entire variable domain, with the rest obtained from reference TRBV2 and TRBJ1-4, is as follows: EPEVTQTPSHQVTQMGQEVILRCVPISNHLYFYWYRQILGQKVEFLVSFYNNEISEKSEIFDDQFSVERPDGSNFTLKIRSTKLEDSAMYFCASTRPPGTLATNEKLFFGSGTQLSVL.

The chain joins TRBV9 to TRBJ1-3, with a weak D call TRBD1 (5 bases). Looked up from germline, CDR1 is SGDLS and CDR2 is YYNGEE. V lost 0 bases, J lost 8 bases, and 15 bases lay in between. The CDR3 runs to 15 residues. CDR3 sequence: CASSVENRWSDTIYF. The CDR3 DNA is TGTGCCAGCAGCGTAGAGAACAGGTGGTCGGACACCATATATTTT.

The chain links TRBV11-2 to TRBJ1-5; tentatively, D is TRBD1 (6 bases). CDR1 is SGHAT and CDR2 is FQNNGV in the germline V gene. This CDR3 contains 16 residues. Trimming cost V 5 bases and J 5 bases, with 19 bases left between them. In nucleotides, the CDR3 is TGTGCCAGCAGCCCCCGCCCGGACAGAATTGATCAGCCCCAGCATTTT. It translates to CASSPRPDRIDQPQHF.

This clone was counted between two and nine times. The chain employs TRBV5-1 and TRBJ2-1; D not resolved. The CDR3 spans 12 residues. The V end was cut by 4 bases, the J end by 7 bases, with 9 bases between. The germline gives CDR1 SGHRS, CDR2 YFSETQ. The chain's CDR3 is CASSIAANEQFF. The CDR3 DNA is TGCGCCAGCAGCATCGCGGCGAATGAGCAGTTCTTC.

The chain carries TRBV29-1 and TRBJ2-5, with TRBD1 matching over 8 bases. Germline V lookup: CDR1 SQVTM, CDR2 ANQGSEA. The CDR3 sequence is 13 residues long. The junction had 4 bases not matched to a gene; V was cut back by 6 bases and J by 1 base. The CDR3 nucleotides read TGCAGCGTCGCCGGGACAGGCCAAGAGACCCAGTACTTC. Residues: CSVAGTGQETQYF.

This rearrangement joins TRBV7-2 to TRBJ2-7, with 8 bases aligning to TRBD2. Germline V gene data show CDR1 as SGHTA and CDR2 as FQGNSA. V dropped 1 base and J dropped 0; count of bases not matched to a gene: 8. The CDR3 extends over 17 amino acids. As DNA, the CDR3 is TGTGCCAGCAGCTTAGACCCGGGACTAGGAGGCTCCTACGAGCAGTACTTC. Its protein is CASSLDPGLGGSYEQYF.

About this clone: Other DNA sequences of this sample code for an identical CDR3. This chain connects TRBV5-1 to TRBJ2-7; D is uncertain. CDR1 and CDR2 (germline): SGHRS, YFSETQ. The V and J ends lost 3 bases and 1 base respectively, with 2 bases between them. This CDR3 has 11 amino acids. CDR3 sequence (DNA): TGCGCCAGCAGCTCTTCCTACGAGCAGTACTTC. It codes for CASSSSYEQYF.

V is TRBV30 and J is TRBJ1-1; no firm D call. Germline CDR1 is GTSNPN and CDR2 is SVGIG (reference sequence). The CDR3 totals 12 residues. Trimming left V 6 bases short and J 7 bases short, with 15 bases between. CDR3: CACLRFRDEAFF. CDR3 sequence (DNA): TGTGCCTGCCTACGGTTTCGGGATGAAGCTTTCTTT.

This clone was counted once. The chain couples TRBV10-3 to TRBJ1-4; D gene unclear. Per the germline V gene, CDR1 is ENHRY and CDR2 is SYGVKD. The CDR3 spans 13 residues. V was cut by 10 bases and J by 7 bases, with 16 bases left in between. CDR3 sequence reads: CATGVWGGEKLFF. The CDR3 DNA sequence: TGTGCCACCGGGGTTTGGGGTGGTGAAAAACTGTTTTTT.

The V gene is TRBV30, the J gene TRBJ1-6; D is unclear. The length of the CDR3 is 14 residues. Per germline, CDR1 GTSNPN and CDR2 SVGIG (reference sequence). The V end lost 0 bases, the J end lost 7 bases, and 10 bases lay between the germline ends. Here the CDR3 DNA reads TGTGCCTGGAGTGTACTTACGGGGAATTCACCCCTCCACTTT. Protein sequence: CAWSVLTGNSPLHF.